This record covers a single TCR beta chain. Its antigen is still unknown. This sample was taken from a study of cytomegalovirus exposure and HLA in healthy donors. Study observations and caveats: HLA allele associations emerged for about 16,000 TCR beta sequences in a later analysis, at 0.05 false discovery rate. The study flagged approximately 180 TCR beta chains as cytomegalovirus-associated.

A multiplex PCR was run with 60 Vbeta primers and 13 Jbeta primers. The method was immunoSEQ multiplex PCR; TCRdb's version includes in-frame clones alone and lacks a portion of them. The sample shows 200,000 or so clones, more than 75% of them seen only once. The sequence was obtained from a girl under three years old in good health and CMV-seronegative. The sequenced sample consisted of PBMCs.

The CDR3 is CASSFSSGRVEQYF. Here the CDR3 DNA reads TGTGCCAGCAGCTTCTCTAGCGGGAGGGTTGAGCAGTACTTC. This chain uses TRBV7-2 with TRBJ2-7, with 12 bases identical to TRBD2. V was pared by 3 bases and J by 7 bases, with 4 bases of the junction left unmatched. CDR1 and CDR2 (germline): SGHTA, FQGNSA. The CDR3 is 14 amino acids. Supplemented by reference TRBV7-2 and TRBJ2-7, the full variable domain reads GAGVSQSPSNKVTEKGKDVELRCDPISGHTALYWYRQSLGQGLEFLIYFQGNSAPDKSGLPSDRFSAERTGGSVSTLTIQRTQQEDSAVYLCASSFSSGRVEQYFGPGTRLTVT.